These T cell receptor beta chains were read from a single sample in a study of T cells after yellow fever vaccination. TCRdb redid the calling of the 5' RACE reads with MiXCR, one entry per CDR3 protein. The sample lists about 160,000 distinct CDR3 sequences, 5.5% to 7.5% occurring once. This sample comprised CD4+ T cells sorted from PBMCs, obtained 5 days after the first yellow fever vaccination. Every receptor here comes from a man aged 18 to 35 who received the YFV17D yellow fever vaccine. Both conserved end residues are part of each CDR3. Each record gives: V gene, D gene, J gene, clone size, CDR3 protein, CDR3 DNA. The D gene is left open where the match is weak. Size values are once, few and many counts, or a class for expanded clones, and some rows have none.

TRBV12-3/TRBV12-4	-	TRBJ2-3	few	CASSFSSDTQYF	TGTGCCAGCAGTTTTTCATCCGATACGCAGTATTTT
TRBV2	TRBD1	TRBJ2-1	-	CASSEAVTGADEQFF	TGTGCCAGCAGTGAAGCGGTGACAGGGGCGGATGAGCAGTTCTTC
TRBV10-3	-	TRBJ2-5	many	CAISGQRQETQYF	TGTGCCATCAGTGGACAGCGGCAAGAGACCCAGTACTTC
TRBV4-2	TRBD2	TRBJ2-7	few	CASSLREEGHEQYF	TGTGCCAGCAGCTTGCGGGAGGAGGGTCACGAGCAGTACTTC
TRBV12-3/TRBV12-4	-	TRBJ2-3	few	CASSFPPPGPTQYF	TGTGCCAGCAGTTTCCCCCCTCCCGGGCCGACGCAGTATTTT
TRBV12-3/TRBV12-4	TRBD1	TRBJ2-4	many	CASSLGQGLAKNIQYF	TGTGCCAGCAGTCTCGGACAGGGGTTAGCCAAAAACATTCAGTACTTC
TRBV5-6	-	TRBJ1-5	-	CASSLEGYSNQPQHF	TGTGCCAGCAGCTTAGAGGGGTATAGCAATCAGCCCCAGCATTTT
TRBV20-1	TRBD1	TRBJ1-2	-	CSARRDRGPGYTF	TGCAGTGCTAGAAGAGACAGGGGACCTGGCTACACCTTC
TRBV7-2	-	TRBJ2-1	few	CASSPFHNEQFF	TGTGCCAGCAGCCCATTCCACAATGAGCAGTTCTTC
TRBV5-4	TRBD2	TRBJ2-3	many	CASGGGGATDTQYF	TGTGCCAGCGGCGGCGGGGGGGCCACAGATACGCAGTATTTT
TRBV28	-	TRBJ2-5	few	CASSFGGTQETQYF	TGTGCCAGCAGTTTCGGGGGTACCCAAGAGACCCAGTACTTC
TRBV6-5	-	TRBJ1-3	-	CASSYSPGYTIYF	TGTGCCAGCAGTTATTCCCCGGGGTACACCATATATTTT
TRBV5-1	-	TRBJ2-3	few	CASSLTGDTDTQYF	TGCGCCAGCAGCTTGACGGGGGACACAGATACGCAGTATTTT
TRBV18	TRBD2	TRBJ2-5	few	CASSPPLLELGLAGYETQYF	TGTGCCAGCTCACCACCGCTTCTCGAGCTGGGACTAGCGGGGTACGAGACCCAGTACTTC
TRBV6-5	TRBD2	TRBJ2-7	-	CASSSQRGGPYEQYF	TGTGCCAGCAGTTCCCAGCGGGGGGGCCCCTACGAGCAGTACTTC
TRBV20-1	-	TRBJ1-5	many	CSASGGNQPQHF	TGCAGTGCTAGCGGGGGGAATCAGCCCCAGCATTTT
TRBV20-1	-	TRBJ2-5	many	CSAPPRREETQYF	TGCAGTGCCCCCCCACGGAGGGAAGAGACCCAGTACTTC
TRBV4-2	TRBD1	TRBJ1-5	many	CASSQPGTGGDQPQHF	TGTGCCAGCAGCCAACCGGGGACAGGGGGAGATCAGCCCCAGCATTTT
TRBV5-1	-	TRBJ2-5	many	CASRETTRMGTQYF	TGCGCCAGCAGGGAGACGACCAGGATGGGGACCCAGTACTTC
TRBV5-1	-	TRBJ1-1	many	CASSFQGLNTEAFF	TGCGCCAGCAGCTTTCAGGGGTTGAACACTGAAGCTTTCTTT
TRBV7-9	TRBD2	TRBJ2-5	many	CASSLGFGGGQETQYF	TGTGCCAGCAGCTTAGGCTTCGGCGGGGGGCAAGAGACCCAGTACTTC
TRBV13	-	TRBJ2-1	many	CASSLRSGEQFF	TGTGCCAGCAGCTTACGGTCCGGTGAGCAGTTCTTC
TRBV20-1	-	TRBJ1-4	few	CSARAAYEKLFF	TGCAGTGCGCGGGCGGCCTACGAAAAACTGTTTTTT
TRBV7-7	TRBD1	TRBJ2-1	many	CASSLEHGTGRAQFF	TGTGCCAGCAGCTTAGAGCACGGGACAGGGCGGGCGCAGTTCTTC
TRBV6-1	-	TRBJ2-5	-	CASRPTRGSGETQYF	TGTGCCAGCAGACCAACTAGGGGGTCGGGGGAGACCCAGTACTTC
TRBV9	-	TRBJ2-2	few	CASSADGELFF	TGTGCCAGCAGCGCGGACGGGGAGCTGTTTTTT
TRBV6-5	-	TRBJ2-6	many	CASSYFGTSGANVLTF	TGTGCCAGCAGTTACTTCGGAACATCTGGGGCCAACGTCCTGACTTTC
TRBV6-6	TRBD1	TRBJ2-3	many	CASLQGVADTQYF	TGTGCCAGTTTACAGGGGGTCGCAGATACGCAGTATTTT
TRBV4-2	-	TRBJ1-4	few	CASSQLATTNEKLFF	TGTGCCAGCAGCCAACTTGCCACAACTAATGAAAAACTGTTTTTT
TRBV12-3/TRBV12-4	-	TRBJ1-5	few	CASKSRGQPQHF	TGTGCCAGCAAGTCTAGGGGTCAGCCCCAGCATTTT
TRBV18	TRBD1	TRBJ1-6	few	CASSPPGTAIYSPLHF	TGTGCCAGCTCACCCCCCGGGACAGCAATTTATTCACCCCTCCACTTT
TRBV7-2	TRBD2	TRBJ2-1	-	CASSFSGGTYNEQFF	TGTGCCAGCAGCTTTAGCGGGGGGACCTACAATGAGCAGTTCTTC
TRBV19	-	TRBJ1-1	few	CASGVGRPEAFF	TGTGCCAGTGGGGTAGGACGACCTGAAGCTTTCTTT
TRBV28	-	TRBJ1-2	few	CASSFVNQGYTF	TGTGCCAGCAGTTTTGTGAATCAGGGCTACACCTTC
TRBV10-3	-	TRBJ2-4	many	CAISDAGFDKNIQYF	TGTGCCATCAGTGATGCAGGGTTTGACAAAAACATTCAGTACTTC
TRBV13	-	TRBJ2-7	many	CASSSGLSYEQYF	TGTGCCAGCAGTTCTGGCCTCTCCTACGAGCAGTACTTC
TRBV6-2/TRBV6-3	-	TRBJ1-2	many	CASSYREYGYTF	TGTGCCAGCAGTTACAGAGAGTATGGCTACACCTTC
TRBV12-3/TRBV12-4	-	TRBJ2-3	many	CASSLVTSTDTQYF	TGTGCCAGCAGCTTAGTGACAAGCACAGATACGCAGTATTTT
TRBV19	-	TRBJ2-6	-	CASRPYAGSGANVLTF	TGTGCCAGTAGGCCGTACGCGGGGTCTGGGGCCAACGTCCTGACTTTC
TRBV20-1	-	TRBJ1-2	few	CSAHIRDLEPYGYTF	TGCAGTGCGCACATTAGGGACCTAGAACCCTATGGCTACACCTTC